The following is a T cell receptor (beta chain) sequence with its context. Its antigen is as yet unknown. These data come from a study of cytomegalovirus exposure and HLA in healthy donors. General observations from the study: A prior analysis recorded that most TCR beta V segments were productive about 87% or about 30% of the time.

The PCR made use of 60 Vbeta and 13 Jbeta primers. The data were produced by immunoSEQ multiplex PCR, yet TCRdb's version contains in-frame clones alone and is incomplete. The data contain tens of thousands of clones, less than 85% of them singletons. Trimming stripped 2 bases from V and 2 bases from J, with 6 bases between. The germline gives CDR1 GTSNPN, CDR2 SVGIG (reference sequence). CDR3 size: 12 residues. This sequence joins TRBV30 and TRBJ1-2; D possibly corresponds to TRBD1 (5 bases). The sample consisted of PBMCs. This TCR was sampled from a male donor in good health and CMV-seronegative. The CDR3 sequence is CAWSQGNYGYTF. The CDR3 nucleotides read TGTGCCTGGAGTCAGGGAAACTATGGCTACACCTTC. Together with reference TRBV30 and TRBJ1-2, the CDR3 gives the full variable domain: SQTIHQWPATLVQPVGSPLSLECTVEGTSNPNLYWYRQAAGRGLQLLFYSVGIGQISSEVPQNLSASRPQDRQFILSSKKLLLSDSGFYLCAWSQGNYGYTFGSGTRLTVV.